The following is a TCR beta chain sequence with its context. The antigen is unknown. The entry originates in a study of PD-1 blockade in classical Hodgkin lymphoma. Overall study results and limits: Newly diagnosed patients were reported to start with lower TCR diversity than healthy donors.

The germline V gene encodes CDR1 SGHRS and CDR2 YFSETQ. The CDR3 runs 19 residues. V was clipped by 0 bases and J by 3 bases; unmatched bases: 12. Documented time point: newly diagnosed, previously untreated cHL patient sample. The protocol was immunoSEQ multiplex PCR, while the TCRdb copy is restricted to in-frame clones and leaves out a portion. The sample lists tens of thousands of clones, about 93% occurring once. The sequence was collected from a human donor with classical Hodgkin lymphoma. V usage is TRBV5-1 and J usage is TRBJ2-3, with 11 bases aligning to TRBD2. The sample comprised peripheral blood mononuclear cells (PBMCs). DNA of the CDR3: TGCGCCAGCAGCTTGGGACTAGCGGGACAAACGAGGGGGACAGATACGCAGTATTTT. The encoded protein is CASSLGLAGQTRGTDTQYF.